These T cell receptor beta chains were read from a single sample in a study of T cells in pancreatic ductal adenocarcinoma. TCRdb keeps only in-frame clones here, not all; method: immunoSEQ multiplex PCR. The profile shows more than 85,000 clones, roughly 96% of them singletons. The specimen sequenced was PBMCs. These receptors all come from a human donor with pancreatic ductal adenocarcinoma. CDR3s include the opening cysteine and the closing phenylalanine or tryptophan. The D gene is left open where the match is weak. A row's size may be missing; if present it is once, few, many or a size class.

d_call | clone_size | j_call | v_call | cdr3_aa | cdr3_nt
TRBD2 | . | TRBJ2-5 | TRBV4-2 | CASSGFSGENQETQYF | TGTGCCAGCAGCGGATTTAGCGGGGAAAACCAAGAGACCCAGTACTTC
. | . | TRBJ1-2 | TRBV28 | CASSFGGAFNYGYTF | TGTGCCAGCAGTTTTGGGGGGGCCTTCAACTATGGCTACACCTTC
. | . | TRBJ2-3 | TRBV15 | CATSGQPTDTQYF | TGTGCCACCAGCGGGCAGCCGACAGATACGCAGTATTTT
TRBD1 | . | TRBJ2-5 | TRBV18 | CASSPGQGRGETQYF | TGTGCCAGCTCACCGGGACAGGGGAGGGGAGAGACCCAGTACTTC
TRBD2 | . | TRBJ2-7 | TRBV29-1 | CSVWTSGSYEQYF | TGCAGCGTTTGGACTAGCGGGAGCTACGAGCAGTACTTC
TRBD1 | . | TRBJ1-1 | TRBV5-1 | CASSLAGTGGTEAFF | TGCGCCAGCAGCTTGGCCGGGACAGGGGGCACTGAAGCTTTCTTT
. | . | TRBJ1-4 | TRBV14 | CASSRSPGRGAGEKLFF | TGTGCCAGCAGCCGCTCACCTGGACGGGGGGCAGGAGAAAAACTGTTTTTT
TRBD2 | . | TRBJ2-1 | TRBV30 | CAWTAGLAGNEQFF | TGTGCCTGGACCGCGGGACTAGCGGGAAATGAGCAGTTCTTC
TRBD2 | . | TRBJ2-7 | TRBV29-1 | CSVGGGSYEQYF | TGCAGCGTGGGGGGAGGGTCCTACGAGCAGTACTTC
. | . | TRBJ2-2 | TRBV7-9 | CASSLAQGGSYTGELFF | TGTGCCAGCAGCTTAGCGCAAGGGGGATCATACACCGGGGAGCTGTTTTTT
. | . | TRBJ2-5 | TRBV18 | CASSPAGEETQYF | TGTGCCAGCTCCCCGGCAGGGGAAGAGACCCAGTACTTC
TRBD2 | . | TRBJ2-5 | TRBV29-1 | CSAGLLAGIETQYF | TGCAGCGCCGGACTACTAGCGGGAATCGAGACCCAGTACTTC
. | . | TRBJ2-1 | TRBV11-3 | CASSSRGDPYNEQFF | TGTGCCAGCAGCAGTCGCGGGGATCCCTACAATGAGCAGTTCTTC
. | . | TRBJ1-1 | TRBV6-5 | CASSYERRGTEAFF | TGTGCCAGCAGTTACGAACGACGGGGCACTGAAGCTTTCTTT
. | . | TRBJ2-1 | TRBV7-3 | CASSLAPGVHSYNEQFF | TGTGCCAGCAGCTTAGCCCCGGGGGTGCACTCCTACAATGAGCAGTTCTTC
. | . | TRBJ2-1 | TRBV29-1 | CSGGFGGYNEQFF | TGCAGCGGCGGCTTTGGCGGTTACAATGAGCAGTTCTTC
. | . | TRBJ2-7 | TRBV12-5 | CASGLNRDKAYYEQYF | TGTGCTAGTGGTTTGAACCGGGACAAGGCGTATTACGAGCAGTACTTC
TRBD2 | . | TRBJ2-7 | TRBV18 | CASSPYGQGGSYEQYF | TGTGCCAGCTCCCCATACGGGCAGGGAGGGTCCTACGAGCAGTACTTC
. | once | TRBJ1-1 | TRBV18 | CASSPSQLTGRNTEAFF | TGTGCCAGCTCACCATCACAGCTTACAGGGCGGAACACTGAAGCTTTCTTT
. | . | TRBJ2-3 | TRBV27 | CASSKRGTDTQYF | TGTGCCAGCAGTAAGCGCGGCACAGATACGCAGTATTTT
. | . | TRBJ2-3 | TRBV2 | CASSFTDTQYF | TGTGCCAGCAGCTTCACAGATACGCAGTATTTT
TRBD1 | . | TRBJ2-5 | TRBV28 | CASKTGGQETQYF | TGTGCCAGCAAAACAGGGGGGCAAGAGACCCAGTACTTC
. | once | TRBJ2-7 | TRBV11-2 | CASSLSSYEQYF | TGTGCCAGCAGCTTATCTAGCTACGAGCAGTACTTC
TRBD2 | . | TRBJ2-3 | TRBV6-4 | CASSKTSGSTDTQYF | TGTGCCAGCAGTAAAACTAGCGGCAGCACAGATACGCAGTATTTT
. | . | TRBJ1-2 | TRBV5-4 | CASSLVHSGPYGYTF | TGTGCCAGCAGCTTGGTCCATTCTGGCCCTTATGGCTACACCTTC
. | . | TRBJ1-1 | TRBV5-1 | CASSFQENTEAFF | TGCGCCAGCAGCTTCCAGGAGAACACTGAAGCTTTCTTT
. | once | TRBJ2-4 | TRBV30 | CAWSVHTGQSVENIQYF | TGTGCCTGGAGTGTACATACAGGGCAATCAGTGGAAAACATTCAGTACTTC
TRBD1 | . | TRBJ1-4 | TRBV11-2 | CASSPLGQGDEKLFF | TGTGCCAGCAGCCCGTTGGGACAGGGCGATGAAAAACTGTTTTTT
TRBD1 | . | TRBJ1-1 | TRBV28 | CASYRDRGRYTEAFF | TGTGCCAGCTACCGGGACAGGGGGCGCTATACTGAAGCTTTCTTT
TRBD2 | . | TRBJ2-7 | TRBV5-6 | CASSPGLAEYEQYF | TGTGCCAGCAGCCCGGGACTAGCGGAATACGAGCAGTACTTC
. | . | TRBJ1-1 | TRBV5-6 | CASSFSGTTPPRAFF | TGTGCCAGCAGTTTCTCCGGGACTACTCCACCGAGGGCTTTCTTT
. | . | TRBJ1-2 | TRBV30 | CAWDRTDNYGYTF | TGTGCCTGGGACAGGACGGATAACTATGGCTACACCTTC
. | . | TRBJ1-1 | TRBV20-1 | CSAPHLGAFF | TGCAGTGCCCCCCACCTCGGAGCTTTCTTT
. | . | TRBJ2-7 | TRBV5-1 | CASSPGLAYEQYF | TGCGCCAGCAGCCCGGGTCTTGCCTACGAGCAGTACTTC
. | . | TRBJ2-3 | TRBV5-4 | CASSIGPTSDTQYF | TGTGCCAGCAGCATTGGGCCCACCTCAGATACGCAGTATTTT
. | . | TRBJ1-5 | TRBV6-1 | CASSGGREDQPQHF | TGTGCCAGCAGTGGGGGGCGGGAGGATCAGCCCCAGCATTTT
TRBD1 | . | TRBJ2-3 | TRBV13 | CASSQGDRGVTDAQYF | TGTGCCAGCAGCCAAGGGGACAGGGGGGTAACAGATGCGCAGTATTTT
. | . | TRBJ2-3 | TRBV5-1 | CATAVVSSTDTQYF | TGCGCCACCGCGGTAGTTTCTAGCACAGATACGCAGTATTTT
TRBD1 | . | TRBJ2-1 | TRBV5-1 | CASSLGTENEQFF | TGCGCCAGCAGCCTAGGGACAGAAAATGAGCAGTTCTTC
TRBD2 | . | TRBJ2-3 | TRBV7-3 | CASRPGGPSDTQYF | TGTGCCAGCAGACCGGGAGGGCCCTCAGATACGCAGTATTTT
TRBD1 | . | TRBJ2-7 | TRBV7-4 | CASSPDRVDVSHEQYF | TGTGCCAGCAGCCCGGACAGGGTGGATGTAAGCCACGAGCAGTACTTC
TRBD2 | . | TRBJ2-2 | TRBV5-1 | CASSFLGLAGGVTGELFF | TGCGCCAGCAGCTTCCTGGGACTAGCGGGAGGTGTTACCGGGGAGCTGTTTTTT
. | . | TRBJ1-2 | TRBV29-1 | CSVATAGGYTF | TGCAGCGTTGCGACAGCCGGTGGCTACACCTTC
TRBD2 | . | TRBJ2-7 | TRBV4-3 | CASRGLAGVEQYF | TGCGCCAGCAGGGGACTAGCGGGAGTCGAGCAGTACTTC
TRBD2 | once | TRBJ2-1 | TRBV7-3 | CASSPTLAGGRYNEQFF | TGTGCCAGCAGCCCGACACTAGCGGGAGGGCGATACAATGAGCAGTTCTTC
TRBD1 | . | TRBJ2-7 | TRBV7-3 | CASSPTGVSYEQYF | TGTGCCAGCAGCCCGACAGGGGTCTCCTACGAGCAGTACTTC
TRBD1 | . | TRBJ2-3 | TRBV5-1 | CASSETGEFSDTQYF | TGCGCCAGCAGCGAGACAGGGGAATTTTCCGATACGCAGTATTTT
TRBD1 | . | TRBJ1-1 | TRBV10-3 | CAINDSGGTTEAFF | TGTGCCATCAACGATTCAGGGGGAACCACTGAAGCTTTCTTT
. | . | TRBJ2-5 | TRBV6-6 | CASSYVQGRVETQYF | TGTGCCAGCAGTTACGTCCAGGGTAGGGTAGAGACCCAGTACTTC
. | . | TRBJ2-7 | TRBV6-1 | CASRVGVPYEQYF | TGTGCCAGCCGGGTAGGGGTCCCCTACGAGCAGTACTTC
TRBD1 | . | TRBJ1-3 | TRBV2 | CASSGQGGNTIYF | TGTGCCAGCAGTGGACAGGGGGGAAACACCATATATTTT
TRBD2 | . | TRBJ2-1 | TRBV5-6 | CASSLPRTSGSQNEQFF | TGTGCCAGCAGCTTGCCACGGACTAGCGGGAGTCAAAATGAGCAGTTCTTC
. | . | TRBJ2-2 | TRBV7-9 | CASSLWRERTGELFF | TGTGCCAGCAGCTTATGGAGGGAAAGAACCGGGGAGCTGTTTTTT
. | . | TRBJ1-1 | TRBV29-1 | CSVFQGLSAGTEAFF | TGCAGCGTTTTCCAGGGGCTATCGGCGGGCACTGAAGCTTTCTTT
TRBD1 | . | TRBJ2-3 | TRBV6-1 | CASSQDRGDTDTQYF | TGTGCCAGCAGTCAGGACAGGGGAGACACAGATACGCAGTATTTT